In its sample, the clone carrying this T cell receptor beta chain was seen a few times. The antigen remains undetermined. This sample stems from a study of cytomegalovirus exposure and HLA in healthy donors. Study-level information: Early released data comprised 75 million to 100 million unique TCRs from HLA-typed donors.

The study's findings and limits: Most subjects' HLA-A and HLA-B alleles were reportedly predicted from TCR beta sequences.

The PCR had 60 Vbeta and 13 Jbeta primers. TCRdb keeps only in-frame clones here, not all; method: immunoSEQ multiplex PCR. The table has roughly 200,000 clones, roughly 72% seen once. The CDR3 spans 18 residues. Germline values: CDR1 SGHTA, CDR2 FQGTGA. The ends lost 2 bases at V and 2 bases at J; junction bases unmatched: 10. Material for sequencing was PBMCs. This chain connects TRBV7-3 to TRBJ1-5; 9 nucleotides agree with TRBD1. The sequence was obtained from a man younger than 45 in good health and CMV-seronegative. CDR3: CASSLWDREALGNQPQHF. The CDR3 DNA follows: TGTGCCAGCAGCTTATGGGACAGGGAGGCTCTTGGCAATCAGCCCCAGCATTTT.